This is a list of T cell receptor beta chains from one sample in a study of blood T cell repertoires in COVID-19. Repertoires were generated with immunoSEQ multiplex PCR, while TCRdb's copy carries only in-frame clones and drops some. There are around 16,000 clones in the sample; roughly four fifths occur only once, and roughly a tenth lies in the top ten. Sequenced material: peripheral blood. These TCRs come from a human donor in a cohort sampled during active COVID-19. Both conserved end residues are part of each CDR3. Fields, in order: V gene, D gene, J gene, clone size, CDR3 protein, CDR3 DNA. D genes are given only for firm matches. Clone size appears in some rows only: once, few, many, or a class for an expanded clone.

v_call: TRBV18
d_call: TRBD1
j_call: TRBJ1-2
clone_size: NA
cdr3_aa: CASSPRQGKGYTF
cdr3_nt: TGTGCCAGCTCACCACGACAGGGTAAAGGCTACACCTTC

v_call: TRBV19
d_call: NA
j_call: TRBJ2-2
clone_size: NA
cdr3_aa: CASSIDRGAAVNTGELFF
cdr3_nt: TGTGCCAGTAGTATAGATAGAGGAGCGGCAGTGAACACCGGGGAGCTGTTTTTT

v_call: TRBV4-3
d_call: NA
j_call: TRBJ1-2
clone_size: NA
cdr3_aa: CASSPTPFQVRYGYTF
cdr3_nt: TGCGCCAGCAGCCCCACGCCGTTTCAGGTCAGATATGGCTACACCTTC

v_call: TRBV3-1/TRBV3-2
d_call: TRBD2
j_call: TRBJ2-5
clone_size: NA
cdr3_aa: CASSPRTSGVETQYF
cdr3_nt: TGTGCCAGCAGCCCACGGACTAGCGGGGTCGAGACCCAGTACTTC

v_call: TRBV28
d_call: TRBD2
j_call: TRBJ2-7
clone_size: NA
cdr3_aa: CASSPPLAGVGEQYF
cdr3_nt: TGTGCCAGCAGTCCCCCACTAGCGGGAGTAGGGGAGCAGTACTTC

v_call: TRBV27
d_call: TRBD1
j_call: TRBJ1-5
clone_size: medium-sized
cdr3_aa: CASSSGQAHQPQHF
cdr3_nt: TGTGCCAGCAGTTCTGGACAGGCCCATCAGCCCCAGCATTTT

v_call: TRBV4-2
d_call: NA
j_call: TRBJ1-1
clone_size: NA
cdr3_aa: CASSQEMGLGTEAFF
cdr3_nt: TGTGCCAGCAGCCAAGAAATGGGGCTCGGCACTGAAGCTTTCTTT

v_call: TRBV6-2/TRBV6-3
d_call: TRBD2
j_call: TRBJ2-7
clone_size: few
cdr3_aa: CASSDATSGYEQYF
cdr3_nt: TGTGCCAGCAGTGACGCAACTAGCGGATACGAGCAGTACTTC

v_call: TRBV24-1
d_call: TRBD2
j_call: TRBJ2-3
clone_size: NA
cdr3_aa: CATSDLKREEDTQYF
cdr3_nt: TGTGCCACCAGTGATTTGAAGCGGGAGGAAGATACGCAGTATTTT

v_call: TRBV7-8
d_call: NA
j_call: TRBJ1-1
clone_size: NA
cdr3_aa: CASSLSIRGNTEAFF
cdr3_nt: TGTGCCAGCAGCTTAAGTATCAGGGGAAACACTGAAGCTTTCTTT

v_call: TRBV3-1/TRBV3-2
d_call: TRBD1
j_call: TRBJ2-7
clone_size: NA
cdr3_aa: CASSRPGTGNEQYF
cdr3_nt: TGTGCCAGCAGCCGTCCCGGGACAGGGAACGAGCAGTACTTC